Following are 14 T cell receptor beta chains from one sample sequenced in a study of siplizumab effects on memory and regulatory T cells. The data were produced by immunoSEQ multiplex PCR, yet TCRdb's version contains in-frame clones alone and is incomplete. The table lists about 82,000 clones, approximately 86% of them singletons, with more than 1.5% in the top ten. The material sequenced was Tregs sorted from blood. Every receptor here comes from a human donor in good health.

The V and J genes are TRBV10-2 and TRBJ1-1, with 9 bases identical to TRBD1. The germline V gene encodes CDR1 WSHSY and CDR2 SAAADI. This CDR3 is 14 amino acids long. V lost 6 bases, J lost 2 bases, and 4 bases stayed unmatched. The CDR3 sequence: CASSRQGVNTEAFF. In nucleotides, the CDR3 is TGCGCCAGCAGCCGACAGGGGGTAAACACTGAAGCTTTCTTT.

This clone was observed a single time. The J gene is TRBJ2-3, the V gene TRBV12-5, with D unclear. The V gene lost 5 bases and the J gene lost 3 bases, with 9 bases spanning the gap. CDR3 length: 13 residues. Germline V gives CDR1 LGHNT, CDR2 FRNRAP. The CDR3 loop reads CASGGIGTDTQYF. The CDR3 DNA reads TGTGCTAGTGGTGGAATAGGTACAGATACGCAGTATTTT.

This clone was observed a single time. The chain couples TRBV28 to TRBJ2-6; 15 bases match TRBD2. Per the germline V gene, CDR1 is MDHEN and CDR2 is SYDVKM. Unmatched junction bases numbered 7, after V lost 7 bases and J lost 3 bases. CDR3 length: 18 residues. CDR3 bases: TGTGCCAGCACAACTTCGGGACTAGCGGGGGGTGGGGCCAACGTCCTGACTTTC. Translation gives CASTTSGLAGGGANVLTF. Filled out from reference TRBV28 and TRBJ2-6, the complete variable domain reads DVKVTQSSRYLVKRTGEKVFLECVQDMDHENMFWYRQDPGLGLRLIYFSYDVKMKEKGDIPEGYSVSREKKERFSLILESASTNQTSMYLCASTTSGLAGGGANVLTFGAGSRLTVL.

J is TRBJ2-4 and V is TRBV4-1, with TRBD2 matching over 8 bases. The CDR3 is 18 amino acids. Germline CDR1 is MGHRA and CDR2 is YSYEKL. The V gene end was trimmed by 4 bases and the J gene end by 6 bases; junction bases not matched to a gene: 17. CDR3 sequence: CASSLEIAGGVGGNIQYF. The CDR3 DNA reads as TGCGCCAGCAGCCTGGAGATCGCGGGGGGCGTAGGTGGAAACATTCAGTACTTC.

The chain couples TRBV28 to TRBJ2-7; D perhaps matches TRBD2 (6 bases). The CDR3 is made up of 15 amino acids. The germline V gene encodes CDR1 MDHEN and CDR2 SYDVKM. The V and J ends lost 4 bases and 0 bases respectively, with 13 bases between them. The CDR3 nucleotides are TGTGCCAGCAGTTCAATAGCGGTCCTCTCCTACGAGCAGTACTTC. Translated, it gives CASSSIAVLSYEQYF.

V gene TRBV2 combines with J gene TRBJ1-1, with D hard to call. The CDR3 runs 11 residues. V was pared by 4 bases and J by 3 bases, with 3 bases between. Germline V lookup: CDR1 SNHLY, CDR2 FYNNEI. The DNA of the CDR3 is TGTGCCAGCAGTGGGTACACTGAAGCTTTCTTT. This codes for CASSGYTEAFF.

This clone was detected only a few times. The V gene is TRBV6-5, the J gene TRBJ2-2; D might be TRBD1 or TRBD2, each matching 6 bases. The CDR3 is 14 residues long. Germline CDR1 reads MNHEY; CDR2 reads SVGAGI. The V and J ends lost 10 bases and 4 bases respectively, with 16 bases between them. The CDR3 coding sequence is TGTGCCACCCGGGGGCCGAAGGGCACCGGGGAGCTGTTTTTT. As protein: CATRGPKGTGELFF.

This clone was picked up a small number of times. This chain connects TRBV7-9 to TRBJ1-3, with TRBD1 as a possible D gene (5 bases). V lost 5 bases to trimming and J lost 8 bases, with 16 bases between them. Germline V gives CDR1 SEHNR, CDR2 FQNEAQ (reference sequence). The CDR3 is 14 residues long. The CDR3 is CASSQPGPRDTIYF. In DNA, the CDR3 is TGTGCCAGCAGCCAGCCGGGGCCTCGGGACACCATATATTTT.

This clone was recorded once. The rearrangement links TRBV23-1 to TRBJ2-7; possibly TRBD1 for D (5 bases). TRBV23-1 belongs to the ORF category, with a function that is uncertain. The V end was cut by 0 bases, the J end by 2 bases, with 14 bases between. CDR3 length equals 16 residues. CDR3 in DNA: TGCGCCAGCAGTCAATCGGGGCAGAAGGAGCCCTACGAGCAGTACTTC. It codes for CASSQSGQKEPYEQYF.

This rearrangement joins TRBV6-6 to TRBJ2-1; tentative D call: TRBD1 (6 bases). The germline CDR1 and CDR2 sequences are MNHNY and SVGAGI (reference sequence). V was cut by 2 bases and J by 11 bases, with 10 bases left in between. CDR3 length equals 12 residues. DNA of the CDR3: TGTGCCAGCAGTTACCTAGACAGGAAGCAGTTCTTC. As protein: CASSYLDRKQFF.

The V gene is TRBV5-1, the J gene TRBJ2-3; 7 bases are shared with TRBD1. This CDR3 has 16 amino acids. From germline, CDR1 is SGHRS and CDR2 YFSETQ. With V trimmed by 0 bases and J by 0 bases, 4 bases remained unmatched. Here the CDR3 DNA reads TGCGCCAGCAGCTTGGAGGGGGCTCCCAGCACAGATACGCAGTATTTT. Translation: CASSLEGAPSTDTQYF.

V gene TRBV5-1 combines with J gene TRBJ2-7; 8 bases are shared with TRBD2. CDR3 length: 15 residues. The germline V gene has CDR1 SGHRS and CDR2 YFSETQ. Germline trimming cut 0 bases from V and 5 bases from J; bases unmatched to any gene: 7. The CDR3 DNA follows: TGCGCCAGCAGCTTGGTCGGGGGGGGCCCCCACGAGCAGTACTTC. Translated: CASSLVGGGPHEQYF.

The chain is built from TRBV7-9 and TRBJ1-5; D is uncertain. This CDR3 is built from 12 residues. V lost 1 base and J lost 5, with 3 bases in between. Germline V CDR1 and CDR2: SEHNR, FQNEAQ (reference sequence). CDR3 residues: CASSLDHQPQHF. The CDR3 DNA reads as TGTGCCAGCAGCTTAGACCATCAGCCCCAGCATTTT.

The chain recombines TRBV30 with TRBJ1-2; a possible D gene is TRBD1 (6 bases). V was trimmed by 2 bases and J by 1 base, leaving 14 bases between them. The CDR3 is 15 residues long. From germline, CDR1 is GTSNPN and CDR2 SVGIG (reference sequence). The CDR3 DNA sequence: TGTGCCTGGAGTCTGGGGGCCCTCCTTAACTATGGCTACACCTTC. It encodes CAWSLGALLNYGYTF.